One sample yielded the 7 T cell receptor beta chains listed below, sequenced in a study of blood T cell repertoires in COVID-19. The assay was immunoSEQ multiplex PCR, and TCRdb's table has in-frame clones only and misses some. This table has roughly 200,000 clones, 65% to 90% appearing once. The source material was PBMCs or T cells enriched from blood (not recorded which). The receptors come from a woman in her 30s who had been exposed to COVID-19.

The genes are TRBV9 and TRBJ2-3, with a tentative D call TRBD2 (5 bases). V lost 7 bases and J lost 0, with 12 bases in between. This CDR3 is 14 amino acids long. CDR1 and CDR2 from the germline V gene are SGDLS and YYNGEE. The CDR3 bases are TGTGCCAGCTCGCGGACTCCTAGCACAGATACGCAGTATTTT. It yields the protein CASSRTPSTDTQYF.

The V call is TRBV6-6, the J call TRBJ1-5, with 9 bases fitting TRBD1. The CDR3 extends over 14 amino acids. Trimming cost V 5 bases and J 4 bases; bases outside gene matches: 3. Germline V gene lookup returns CDR1 MNHNY and CDR2 SVGAGI (reference sequence). CDR3 DNA: TGTGCCAGCAGTACTGGACAGGGGAATCAGCCCCAGCATTTT. The encoded protein is CASSTGQGNQPQHF.

This clone has only a few counts. This sequence joins TRBV2 and TRBJ1-1; 9 positions match TRBD1. Per germline, CDR1 SNHLY and CDR2 FYNNEI. Trimming took 7 bases from V and 4 from J; bases not matched to a gene: 4. This CDR3 has 13 amino acids. CDR3 nucleotide sequence: TGTGCCAGCAATCTGGGACAGGGCACTGAAGCTTTCTTT. Protein: CASNLGQGTEAFF.

The chain combines TRBV5-4 with TRBJ2-1; D is unclear. Trimming left V 4 bases short and J 3 bases short, with 11 bases between. Germline V gives CDR1 SGHNT, CDR2 YYREEE (reference sequence). This CDR3 comprises 14 residues. Written as DNA, the CDR3 is TGTGCCAGCAGCCCTTACACCAGCTACAATGAGCAGTTCTTC. Translated: CASSPYTSYNEQFF.

The chain employs TRBV30 and TRBJ1-2, with 9 bases fitting TRBD1. Germline V CDR1 and CDR2: GTSNPN, SVGIG (reference sequence). The CDR3 extends over 11 amino acids. The V segment lost 5 bases and the J segment 8 bases; nucleotides outside the gene matches: 3. The CDR3 sequence: CAWGTGSGYTF. As DNA, the CDR3 is TGTGCCTGGGGGACAGGGAGCGGCTACACCTTC. The variable domain in full, completed from reference TRBV30 and TRBJ1-2, reads SQTIHQWPATLVQPVGSPLSLECTVEGTSNPNLYWYRQAAGRGLQLLFYSVGIGQISSEVPQNLSASRPQDRQFILSSKKLLLSDSGFYLCAWGTGSGYTFGSGTRLTVV.

The rearrangement uses TRBV19 and TRBJ2-1; weak D call: TRBD1 (6 bases). The CDR3 covers 14 residues. The V gene lost 11 bases and the J gene lost 4 bases, with 18 bases spanning the gap. Germline lookup yields CDR1 LNHDA and CDR2 SQIVND (reference sequence). Here the CDR3 reads CAGICTGQYNEQFF. CDR3 in DNA: TGTGCCGGCATATGCACAGGGCAATACAATGAGCAGTTCTTC.

This rearrangement joins TRBV15 to TRBJ2-3, with 7 bases fitting TRBD1. The CDR3 length is 15 residues. CDR1 is LNHNV, CDR2 YYDKDF, per germline (reference sequence). V lost 1 base, J lost 1 base, and 2 bases stayed unmatched. The CDR3 DNA follows: TGTGCCACCAGCAGAGGGGACAGCCGCACAGATACGCAGTATTTT. Translating it yields CATSRGDSRTDTQYF.